These 11 T cell receptor beta chains came from one sample sequenced in a study of identical twins. TCRdb reprocessed the 5' RACE reads with MiXCR, giving one entry per CDR3 protein. The table includes 1.5 million to 2 million distinct CDR3 sequences, around a third detected once. The specimen was cord blood. The receptors were sampled from a newborn girl in good health.

As concerns this clonotype: This may arise from a read error, as a much more abundant clone is one base away. The chain recombines TRBV29-1 with TRBJ2-5; D unresolved. This CDR3 is 16 amino acids long. The germline gives CDR1 SQVTM, CDR2 ANQGSEA. CDR3 loop: CSVEDPFRGAQEAQYF. In nucleotides, the CDR3 is TGCAGCGTTGAAGATCCGTTTCGCGGAGCCCAAGAGGCCCAGTACTTC. The full variable domain, rest sourced from reference TRBV29-1 and TRBJ2-5, is SAVISQKPSRDICQRGTSLTIQCQVDSQVTMMFWYRQQPGQSLTLIATANQGSEATYESGFVIDKFPISRPNLTFSTLTVSNMSPEDSSIYLCSVEDPFRGAQEAQYFGPGTRLLVL.

This clonotype was counted a few times. The gene calls are TRBV7-2 and TRBJ2-3; D is uncertain. Germline assignment: CDR1 SGHTA and CDR2 FQGNSA. V shed 5 bases and J shed 0 bases, with 15 bases lying between them. The CDR3 runs to 16 residues. Here the CDR3 reads CASSPGPIASTDTQYF. DNA for the CDR3: TGTGCCAGCAGCCCCGGCCCGATTGCTAGCACAGATACGCAGTATTTT. The whole variable domain, remainder taken from reference TRBV7-2 and TRBJ2-3, is GAGVSQSPSNKVTEKGKDVELRCDPISGHTALYWYRQSLGQGLEFLIYFQGNSAPDKSGLPSDRFSAERTGGSVSTLTIQRTQQEDSAVYLCASSPGPIASTDTQYFGPGTRLTVL.

This clonotype was counted between two and nine times. The rearrangement joins TRBV20-1 to TRBJ2-3; a weak D match, TRBD2 (6 bases). Deletions cut 6 bases from V and 2 bases from J, with 21 bases between. Germline CDR1 reads DFQATT; CDR2 reads SNEGSKA (reference sequence). The CDR3 loop spans 16 amino acids. Here the CDR3 reads CSAPRPGAGFTDTQYF. The CDR3 DNA sequence: TGCAGTGCCCCCCGGCCGGGTGCGGGATTCACAGATACGCAGTATTTT.

The rearrangement joins TRBV4-2 to TRBJ1-4; D remains unclear. Per the germline V gene, CDR1 is LGHNA and CDR2 is YNFKEQ. The CDR3 runs to 16 residues. V lost 1 base to trimming and J lost 6 bases, with 15 bases between them. DNA for the CDR3: TGTGCCAGCAGCCAAGGAGGGAGGGATAGGGATGAAAAACTGTTTTTT. Encoded protein: CASSQGGRDRDEKLFF.

This clonotype has just a few counts. The chain couples TRBV29-1 to TRBJ1-2; the D gene is possibly TRBD1 (6 bases). V was cut by 4 bases and J by 6 bases, with 15 bases left in between. The CDR3 spans 13 residues. Germline V gives CDR1 SQVTM, CDR2 ANQGSEA. The CDR3 DNA follows: TGCAGCGTTGGCCTTCTGGGGGCTAATGGCTACACCTTC. It encodes CSVGLLGANGYTF.

The V gene is TRBV5-1, the J gene TRBJ2-3, with TRBD1 matching 7 bases. V dropped 1 base and J dropped 0; count of bases not matched to a gene: 5. The CDR3 spans 16 residues. The germline CDR1 and CDR2 sequences are SGHRS and YFSETQ. The CDR3 spells CASSLRTGSSTDTQYF. CDR3 nucleotide sequence: TGCGCCAGCAGCTTGAGGACAGGCTCTAGCACAGATACGCAGTATTTT.

At least ten counts were recorded for this clonotype. The chain links TRBV6-6 to TRBJ2-7; 11 positions agree with TRBD2. This CDR3 contains 16 residues. V lost 6 bases and J lost 5; bases outside the gene matches: 12. The germline V gene encodes CDR1 MNHNY and CDR2 SVGAGI (reference sequence). As DNA, the CDR3 is TGTGCCAGCAGCCTAAAGGGAAGACTAGCGGGAAACGAGCAGTACTTC. Translated, it gives CASSLKGRLAGNEQYF.

This clonotype was detected a few times. V usage is TRBV2 and J usage is TRBJ1-1; D unresolved. The CDR3 runs to 11 residues. Per the germline V gene, CDR1 is SNHLY and CDR2 is FYNNEI. Trimming shortened V by 7 bases and J by 4 bases, and 7 bases separated the two germline ends. Written as DNA, the CDR3 is TGTGCCAGCACTGCGGGCACTGAAGCTTTCTTT. This encodes CASTAGTEAFF.

This clonotype was recorded a few times. For the CDR3, the DNA is TGCAGTGCTAATTATCCGACCGGGGCGGGGGTCCCCTACGAGCAGTACTTC. Translating gives CSANYPTGAGVPYEQYF. The V gene is TRBV20-1, the J gene TRBJ2-7; 7 nucleotides align to TRBD2. CDR3 length equals 17 residues. Germline V gene sequence: CDR1 DFQATT, CDR2 SNEGSKA (reference sequence). V dropped 4 bases and J dropped 2; count of bases not matched to a gene: 17.

The V call is TRBV7-8, the J call TRBJ2-2; D is ambiguous. Germline V lookup: CDR1 SGHVS, CDR2 FQNEAQ. The V and J ends lost 7 bases and 0 bases respectively, with 12 bases between them. This CDR3 is 15 amino acids long. The CDR3: CASTQWATNTGELFF. CDR3 nucleotides: TGTGCCAGCACCCAATGGGCAACGAACACCGGGGAGCTGTTTTTT.

The chain carries TRBV5-1 and TRBJ2-3; 7 bases are a match to TRBD2. CDR1 SGHRS and CDR2 YFSETQ come from the germline V gene. Germline trimming cut 3 bases from V and 0 bases from J; bases unmatched to any gene: 4. The CDR3 runs 15 residues. The CDR3 nucleotides are TGCGCCAGCAGCTACGGACTAGTGAGCACAGATACGCAGTATTTT. Its translation is CASSYGLVSTDTQYF.